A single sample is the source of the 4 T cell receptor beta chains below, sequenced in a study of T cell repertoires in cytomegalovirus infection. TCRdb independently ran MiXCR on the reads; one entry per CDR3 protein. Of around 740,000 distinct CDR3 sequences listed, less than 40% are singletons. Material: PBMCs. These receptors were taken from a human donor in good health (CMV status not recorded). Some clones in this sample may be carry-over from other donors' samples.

The CDR3 is CASSAGSGTEAFF. The DNA of the CDR3 is TGTGCCAGCAGCGCAGGGTCTGGGACTGAAGCTTTCTTT. The chain joins TRBV5-5 to TRBJ1-1; perhaps TRBD1 as D (5 bases). V dropped 4 bases and J dropped 5 bases, with 12 bases sitting between them. Germline lookup yields CDR1 SGHKS and CDR2 YYEKEE (reference sequence). This CDR3 is 13 amino acids long.

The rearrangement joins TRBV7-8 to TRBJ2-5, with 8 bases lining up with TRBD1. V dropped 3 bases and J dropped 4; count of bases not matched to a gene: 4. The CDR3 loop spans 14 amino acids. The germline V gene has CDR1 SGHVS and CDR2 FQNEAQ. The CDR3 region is CASSFGQGIETQYF. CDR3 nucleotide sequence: TGTGCCAGCAGCTTCGGACAGGGTATAGAGACCCAGTACTTC.

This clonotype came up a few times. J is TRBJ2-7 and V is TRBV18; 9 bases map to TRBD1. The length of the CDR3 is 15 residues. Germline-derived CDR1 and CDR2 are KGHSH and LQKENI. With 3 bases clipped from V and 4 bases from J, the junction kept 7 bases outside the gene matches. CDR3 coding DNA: TGTGCCAGCTCACCCCAGACAGGGGGGACATACGAGCAGTACTTC. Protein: CASSPQTGGTYEQYF.

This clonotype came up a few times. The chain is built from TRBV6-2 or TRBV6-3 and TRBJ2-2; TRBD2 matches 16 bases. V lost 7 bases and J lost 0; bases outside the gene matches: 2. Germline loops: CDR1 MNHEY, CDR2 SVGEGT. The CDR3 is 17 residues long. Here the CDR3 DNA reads TGTGCCAGCAAGGGACTAGCGGGAGGGCCGAACACCGGGGAGCTGTTTTTT. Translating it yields CASKGLAGGPNTGELFF.